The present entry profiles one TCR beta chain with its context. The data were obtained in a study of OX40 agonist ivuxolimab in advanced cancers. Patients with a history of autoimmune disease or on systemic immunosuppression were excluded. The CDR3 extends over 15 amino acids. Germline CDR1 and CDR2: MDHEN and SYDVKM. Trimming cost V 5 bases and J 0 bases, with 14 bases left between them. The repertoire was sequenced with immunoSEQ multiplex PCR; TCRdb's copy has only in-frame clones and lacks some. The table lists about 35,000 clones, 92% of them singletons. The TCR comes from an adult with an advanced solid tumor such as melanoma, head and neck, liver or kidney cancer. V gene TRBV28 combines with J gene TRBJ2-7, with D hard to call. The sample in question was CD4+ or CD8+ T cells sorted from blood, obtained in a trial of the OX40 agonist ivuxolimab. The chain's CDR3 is CASSPRRQVSYEQYF. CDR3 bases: TGTGCCAGCAGTCCCAGACGGCAGGTCTCCTACGAGCAGTACTTC.